Here is one TCR beta chain with its context. Its antigen is not identified. The sample belongs to a study of regulatory T cells in long-lasting Graves disease. Findings of the study overall: Between persistent patients, around 2,900 public clonotypes were shared, exceeding the approximately 870 shared between new patients. What was studied was peripheral blood only, and not thyroid tissue.

Time point of the sample: persistent/refractory GD, antithyroid drugs over 5 years with positive TRAb. PBMC RNA served as the TCR library source. The peripheral blood volume drawn was 7.5 to 10 milliliters, and it was collected into EDTA tubes. This CDR3 comprises 12 residues. The germline V gene encodes CDR1 MNHNS and CDR2 SASEGT. The germline V and J ends were trimmed by 4 bases and 6 bases, with 4 bases remaining between them. For TCR beta, libraries came from iRepertoire HTBI primers and Arm-PCR of CDR3 regions. Authors' methods: Sample data revealed approximately 56 TRBV and over eleven TRBJ segments. TCRdb reprocessed the multiplex PCR reads via MiXCR and lists one record per CDR3 protein. TCRdb, not the authors, supplied the V and J calls. The sample consists of 650,000 to 850,000 distinct CDR3 sequences, about 32% of them appearing once.

This sample comprised peripheral blood mononuclear cells (PBMCs), obtained when the disease was refractory, from a patient treated with antithyroid drugs. This TCR came from a female donor with Graves disease. The chain combines TRBV6-1 with TRBJ1-6, with D hard to call. CDR3 nucleotide sequence: TGTGCCAGCAGTGCGGCTAATTCACCCCTCCACTTT. It is translated as CASSAANSPLHF.